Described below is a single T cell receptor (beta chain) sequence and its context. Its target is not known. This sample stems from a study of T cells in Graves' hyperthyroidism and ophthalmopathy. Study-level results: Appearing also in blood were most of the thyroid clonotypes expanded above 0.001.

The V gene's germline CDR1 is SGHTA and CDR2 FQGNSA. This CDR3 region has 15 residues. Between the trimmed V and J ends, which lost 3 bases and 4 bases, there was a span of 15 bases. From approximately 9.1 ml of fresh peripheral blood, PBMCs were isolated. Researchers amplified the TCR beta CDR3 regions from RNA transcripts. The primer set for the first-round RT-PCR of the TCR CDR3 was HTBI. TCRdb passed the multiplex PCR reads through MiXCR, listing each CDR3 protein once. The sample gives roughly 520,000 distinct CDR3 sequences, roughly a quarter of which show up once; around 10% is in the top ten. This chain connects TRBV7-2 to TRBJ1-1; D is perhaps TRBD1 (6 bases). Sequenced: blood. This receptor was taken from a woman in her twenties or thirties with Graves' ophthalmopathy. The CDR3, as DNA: TGTGCCAGCAGCTTTGTGACAGGAATAACCACTGAAGCTTTCTTT. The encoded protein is CASSFVTGITTEAFF. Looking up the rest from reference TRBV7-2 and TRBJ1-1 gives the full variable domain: GAGVSQSPSNKVTEKGKDVELRCDPISGHTALYWYRQSLGQGLEFLIYFQGNSAPDKSGLPSDRFSAERTGGSVSTLTIQRTQQEDSAVYLCASSFVTGITTEAFFGQGTRLTVV.